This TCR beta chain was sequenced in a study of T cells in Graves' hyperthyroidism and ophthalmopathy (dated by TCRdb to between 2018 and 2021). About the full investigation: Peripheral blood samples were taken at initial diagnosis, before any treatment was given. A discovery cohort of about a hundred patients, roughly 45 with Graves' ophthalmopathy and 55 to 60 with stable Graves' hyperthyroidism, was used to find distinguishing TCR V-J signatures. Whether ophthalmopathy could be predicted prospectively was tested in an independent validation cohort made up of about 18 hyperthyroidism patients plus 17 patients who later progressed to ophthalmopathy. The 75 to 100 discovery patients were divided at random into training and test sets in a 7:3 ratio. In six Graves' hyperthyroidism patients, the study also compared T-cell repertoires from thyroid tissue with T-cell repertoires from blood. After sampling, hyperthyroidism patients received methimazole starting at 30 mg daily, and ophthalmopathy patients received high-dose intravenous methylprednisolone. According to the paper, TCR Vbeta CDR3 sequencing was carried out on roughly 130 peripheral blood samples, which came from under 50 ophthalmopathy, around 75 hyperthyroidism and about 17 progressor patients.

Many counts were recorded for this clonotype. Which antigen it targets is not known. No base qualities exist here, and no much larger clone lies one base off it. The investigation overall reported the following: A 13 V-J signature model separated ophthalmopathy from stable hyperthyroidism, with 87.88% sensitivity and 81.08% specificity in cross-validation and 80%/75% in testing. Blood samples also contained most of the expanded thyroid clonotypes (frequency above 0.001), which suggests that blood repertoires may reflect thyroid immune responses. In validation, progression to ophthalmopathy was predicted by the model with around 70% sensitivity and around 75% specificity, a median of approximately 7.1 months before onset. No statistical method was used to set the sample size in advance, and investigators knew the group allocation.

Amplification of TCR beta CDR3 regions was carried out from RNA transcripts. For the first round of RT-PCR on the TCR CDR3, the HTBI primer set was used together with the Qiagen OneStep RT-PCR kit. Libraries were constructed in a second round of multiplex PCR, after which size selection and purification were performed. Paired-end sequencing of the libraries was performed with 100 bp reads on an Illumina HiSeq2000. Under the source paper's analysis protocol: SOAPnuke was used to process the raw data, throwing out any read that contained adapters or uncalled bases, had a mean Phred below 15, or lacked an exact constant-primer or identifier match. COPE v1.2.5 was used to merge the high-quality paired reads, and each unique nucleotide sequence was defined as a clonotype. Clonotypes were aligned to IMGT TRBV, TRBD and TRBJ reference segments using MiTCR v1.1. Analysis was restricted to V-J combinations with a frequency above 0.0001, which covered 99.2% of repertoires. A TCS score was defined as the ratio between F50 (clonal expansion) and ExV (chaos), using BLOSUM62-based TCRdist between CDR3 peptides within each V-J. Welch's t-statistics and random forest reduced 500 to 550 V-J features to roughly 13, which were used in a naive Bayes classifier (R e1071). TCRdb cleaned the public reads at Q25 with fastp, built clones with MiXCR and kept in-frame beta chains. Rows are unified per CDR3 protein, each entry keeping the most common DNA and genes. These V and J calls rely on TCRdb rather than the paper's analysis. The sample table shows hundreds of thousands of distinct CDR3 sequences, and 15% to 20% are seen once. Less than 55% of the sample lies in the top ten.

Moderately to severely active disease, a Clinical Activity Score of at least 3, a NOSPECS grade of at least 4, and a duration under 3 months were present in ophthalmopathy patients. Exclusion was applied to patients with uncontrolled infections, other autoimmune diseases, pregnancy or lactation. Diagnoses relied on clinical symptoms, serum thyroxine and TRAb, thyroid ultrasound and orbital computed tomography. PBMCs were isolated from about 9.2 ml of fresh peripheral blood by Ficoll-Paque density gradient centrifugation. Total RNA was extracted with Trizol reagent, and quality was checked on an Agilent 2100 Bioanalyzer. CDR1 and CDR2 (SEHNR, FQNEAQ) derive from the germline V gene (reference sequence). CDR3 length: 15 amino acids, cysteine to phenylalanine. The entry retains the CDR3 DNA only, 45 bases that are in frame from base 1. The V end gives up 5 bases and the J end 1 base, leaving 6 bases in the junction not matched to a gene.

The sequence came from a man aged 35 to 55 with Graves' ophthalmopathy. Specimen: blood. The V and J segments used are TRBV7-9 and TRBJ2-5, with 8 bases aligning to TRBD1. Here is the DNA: TGTGCCAGCAGCCCTCGGACAGGGACCCAAGAGACCCAGTACTTC. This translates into CASSPRTGTQETQYF.